This section outlines one T cell receptor (beta chain) sequence together with its context. In its sample, this clonotype was seen a few times. Its antigen remains unidentified. It has no much larger one-base neighbor in the sample; base qualities were not kept. Receptor libraries were prepared by PCR. The sequencer listed for this sample is Illumina HiSeq 2500. Unique molecular identifiers were incorporated into TCR beta cDNA libraries to reduce PCR and sequencing biases. Per 1 to 10 million input T cells, roughly 0.5 million cDNA molecules were obtained, such that each molecule approximated one T cell. The patient libraries were prepared and sequenced with the same protocol used for the earlier healthy control dataset. Samples belonging to the same batch were prepared together, multiplexed and sequenced on a shared HiSeq lane. From the authors' description of their analysis: MIGEC was used to process the raw barcoded reads, and molecular identifier groups with only a single read were discarded before consensus assembly and CDR3 extraction. Clonotype tables were post-analysed with VDJtools, and diversity was normalized by down-sampling all datasets to the smallest sample size. Repertoire overlap clustering matched CDR3 amino acid but not nucleotide sequences to correct batch-related cross-sample contamination. Using fastp trimming at Q25 and MiXCR clonotype assembly, TCRdb reanalyzed the public sequencing data and kept in-frame beta chains. Records with the same CDR3 protein are collapsed into one entry carrying the most frequent genes and DNA. TCRdb, not the authors, supplied the V and J calls. This sample has 430,000 or so distinct CDR3 sequences in its table, and 30% to 40% of those were observed once. The top ten hold 7.6% of the sample.

CDR1 LGHNA and CDR2 YNFKEQ were looked up in the germline V gene. The CDR3 measures 13 amino acids from cysteine to phenylalanine. Of all the DNA, just the CDR3 is kept, 39 bases in frame from base 1. The data originate from a study of post-analysis software for immune sequencing data (dated by TCRdb to about 2015). Notes on the research overall: Disease courses on record covered relapsing-remitting, secondary progressive and progressive-relapsing multiple sclerosis, though some patients had no subtype annotation. A subset of samples was prepared in parallel using single-end sample barcoding, then pooled and co-amplified after Illumina adapter ligation. Patient repertoires were compared against roughly 12 previously published healthy control repertoires from donors aged roughly 6 to 28 years. Overall study results and their limits: The multiple sclerosis patient group was slightly younger than the control group. Compared with controls, multiple sclerosis patients had significantly lower normalized Chao1 diversity, a finding suggesting substantial peripheral T-cell clonal expansion. Direct clustering with F measure showed strong co-clustering of samples prepared in the same batch, prompting a batch-effect correction. A handful of TRBV segments, including TRBV5-6, TRBV5-1 and TRBV20-1, were significantly more frequent in patients than controls.

To demonstrate the VDJtools post-analysis software, the study profiled TCR beta repertoires from the peripheral blood of approximately twelve young patients with multiple sclerosis. The multiple sclerosis patients were children and adolescents ranging in age from 6 to 15 years. Sequencing was performed on blood. The receptor's source is a girl aged 2-10 years with multiple sclerosis. The chain couples TRBV4-2 to TRBJ2-4, with no confidently assigned D gene. The DNA end is a closer match to TRBJ2-7, so the J assignment may be wrong. The CDR3 corresponds to CASSQSPRFEQYF. The sequence in DNA is TGTGCCAGCAGCCAAAGTCCTAGGTTCGAGCAGTACTTC.